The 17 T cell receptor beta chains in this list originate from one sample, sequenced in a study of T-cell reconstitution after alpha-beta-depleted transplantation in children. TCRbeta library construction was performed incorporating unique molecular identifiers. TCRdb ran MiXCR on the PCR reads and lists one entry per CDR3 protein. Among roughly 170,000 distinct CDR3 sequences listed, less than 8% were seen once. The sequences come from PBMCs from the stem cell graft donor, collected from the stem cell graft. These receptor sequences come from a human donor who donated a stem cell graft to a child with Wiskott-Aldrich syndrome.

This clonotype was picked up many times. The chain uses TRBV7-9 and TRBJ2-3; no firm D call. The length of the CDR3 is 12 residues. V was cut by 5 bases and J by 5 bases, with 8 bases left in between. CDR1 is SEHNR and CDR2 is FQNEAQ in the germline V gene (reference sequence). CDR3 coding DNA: TGTGCCAGCAGCCCTGGGGTAGATACGCAGTATTTT. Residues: CASSPGVDTQYF.

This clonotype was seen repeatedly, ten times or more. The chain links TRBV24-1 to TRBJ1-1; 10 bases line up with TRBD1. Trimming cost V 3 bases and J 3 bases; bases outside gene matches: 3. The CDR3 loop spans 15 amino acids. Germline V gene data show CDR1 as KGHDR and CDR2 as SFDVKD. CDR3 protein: CATSDKDRGDTEAFF. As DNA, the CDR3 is TGTGCCACCAGTGATAAGGACAGGGGGGACACTGAAGCTTTCTTT.

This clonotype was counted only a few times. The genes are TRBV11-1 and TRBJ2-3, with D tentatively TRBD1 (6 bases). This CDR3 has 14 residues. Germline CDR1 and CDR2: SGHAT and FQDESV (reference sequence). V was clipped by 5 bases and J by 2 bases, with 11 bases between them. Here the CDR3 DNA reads TGTGCCAGCAGCCCAGACAGGTACACAGATACGCAGTATTTT. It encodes CASSPDRYTDTQYF.

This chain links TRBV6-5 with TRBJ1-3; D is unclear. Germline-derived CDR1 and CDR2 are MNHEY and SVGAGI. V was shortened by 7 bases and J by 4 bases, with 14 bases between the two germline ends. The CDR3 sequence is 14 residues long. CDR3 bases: TGTGCCAGCAAGGTGTCGGAAAGGGGAAACACCATATATTTT. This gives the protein CASKVSERGNTIYF.

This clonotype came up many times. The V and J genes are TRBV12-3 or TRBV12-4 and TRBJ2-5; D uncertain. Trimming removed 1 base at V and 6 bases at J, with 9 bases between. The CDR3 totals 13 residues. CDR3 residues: CASSLVGEQTQYF. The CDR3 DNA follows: TGTGCCAGCAGTTTAGTTGGTGAACAGACCCAGTACTTC.

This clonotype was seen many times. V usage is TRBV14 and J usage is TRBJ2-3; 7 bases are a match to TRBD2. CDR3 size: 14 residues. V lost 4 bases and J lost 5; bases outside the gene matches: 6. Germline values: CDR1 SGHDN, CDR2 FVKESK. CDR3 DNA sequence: TGTGCCAGCAGCCCCGCGGGAGTGGGAGATACGCAGTATTTT. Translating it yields CASSPAGVGDTQYF.

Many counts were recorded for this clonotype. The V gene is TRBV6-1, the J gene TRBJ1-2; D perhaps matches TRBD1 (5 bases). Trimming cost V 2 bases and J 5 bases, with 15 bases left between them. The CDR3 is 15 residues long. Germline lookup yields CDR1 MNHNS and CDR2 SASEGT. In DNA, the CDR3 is TGTGCCAGCAGTGAAAACTCCGGTGGGGGTTATGGCTACACCTTC. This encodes CASSENSGGGYGYTF.

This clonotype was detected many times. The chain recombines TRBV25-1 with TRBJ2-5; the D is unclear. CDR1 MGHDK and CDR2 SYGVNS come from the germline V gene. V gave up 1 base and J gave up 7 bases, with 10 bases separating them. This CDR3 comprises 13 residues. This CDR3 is CASSELRWGTQYF. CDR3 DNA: TGTGCCAGCAGTGAATTGAGGTGGGGGACCCAGTACTTC.

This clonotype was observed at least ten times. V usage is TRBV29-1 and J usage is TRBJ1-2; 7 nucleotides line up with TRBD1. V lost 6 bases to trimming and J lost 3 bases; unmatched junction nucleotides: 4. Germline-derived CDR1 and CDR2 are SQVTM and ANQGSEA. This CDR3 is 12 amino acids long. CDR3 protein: CSVTGFDYGYTF. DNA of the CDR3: TGCAGCGTGACAGGGTTTGACTATGGCTACACCTTC.

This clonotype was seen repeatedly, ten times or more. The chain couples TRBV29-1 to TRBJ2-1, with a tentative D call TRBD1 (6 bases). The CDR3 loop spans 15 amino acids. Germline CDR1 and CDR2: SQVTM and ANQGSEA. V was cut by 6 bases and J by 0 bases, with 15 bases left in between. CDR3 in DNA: TGCAGCGTCGCTAGCTGGACAGTCTCCTACAATGAGCAGTTCTTC. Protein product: CSVASWTVSYNEQFF.

The chain's CDR3 is CASSDSGFSYNEQFF. In nucleotides, the CDR3 is TGTGCCAGTAGTGATAGCGGCTTTTCCTACAATGAGCAGTTCTTC. The rearrangement links TRBV19 to TRBJ2-1, with D perhaps matching TRBD2 (6 bases). Germline V gene data show CDR1 as LNHDA and CDR2 as SQIVND (reference sequence). V dropped 5 bases and J dropped 1 base, with 12 bases sitting between them. CDR3 size: 15 residues. Based on the CDR3 plus reference TRBV19 and TRBJ2-1, the full variable domain is DGGITQSPKYLFRKEGQNVTLSCEQNLNHDAMYWYRQDPGQGLRLIYYSQIVNDFQKGDIAEGYSVSREKKESFPLTVTSAQKNPTAFYLCASSDSGFSYNEQFFGPGTRLTVL.

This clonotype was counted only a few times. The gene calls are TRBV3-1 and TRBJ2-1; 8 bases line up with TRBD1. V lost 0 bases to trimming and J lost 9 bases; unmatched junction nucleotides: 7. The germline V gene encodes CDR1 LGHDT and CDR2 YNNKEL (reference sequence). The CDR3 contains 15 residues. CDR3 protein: CASSQEGTGGSEQFF. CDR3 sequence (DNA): TGTGCCAGCAGCCAAGAAGGTACAGGGGGTAGTGAGCAGTTCTTC.

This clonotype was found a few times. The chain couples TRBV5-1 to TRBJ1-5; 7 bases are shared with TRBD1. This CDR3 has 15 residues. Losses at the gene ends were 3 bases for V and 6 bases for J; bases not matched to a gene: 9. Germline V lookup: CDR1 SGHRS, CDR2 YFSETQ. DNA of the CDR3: TGCGCCAGCAGCTGGGGGTCGACAGGGACTCAGCCCCAGCATTTT. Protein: CASSWGSTGTQPQHF.

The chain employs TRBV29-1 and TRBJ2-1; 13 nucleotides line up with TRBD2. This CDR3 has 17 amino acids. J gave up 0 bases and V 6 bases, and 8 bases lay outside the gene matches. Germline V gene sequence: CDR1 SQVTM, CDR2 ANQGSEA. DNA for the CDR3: TGCAGCGTCACTGGACTAGCGGGGGAGAGCTCCTACAATGAGCAGTTCTTC. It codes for CSVTGLAGESSYNEQFF.

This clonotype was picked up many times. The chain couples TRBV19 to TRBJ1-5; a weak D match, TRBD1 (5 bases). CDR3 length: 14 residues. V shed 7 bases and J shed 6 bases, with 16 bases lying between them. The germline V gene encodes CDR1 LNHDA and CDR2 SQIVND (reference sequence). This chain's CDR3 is CASTHRGVVQPQHF. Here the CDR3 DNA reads TGTGCCAGTACCCATCGGGGGGTCGTTCAGCCCCAGCATTTT.

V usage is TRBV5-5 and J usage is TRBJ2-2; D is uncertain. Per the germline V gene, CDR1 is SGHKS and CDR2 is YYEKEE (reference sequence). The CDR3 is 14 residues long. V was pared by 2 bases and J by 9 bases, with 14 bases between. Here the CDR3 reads CASSFGLLGWELFF. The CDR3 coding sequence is TGTGCCAGCAGCTTCGGGCTCCTCGGCTGGGAGCTGTTTTTT.

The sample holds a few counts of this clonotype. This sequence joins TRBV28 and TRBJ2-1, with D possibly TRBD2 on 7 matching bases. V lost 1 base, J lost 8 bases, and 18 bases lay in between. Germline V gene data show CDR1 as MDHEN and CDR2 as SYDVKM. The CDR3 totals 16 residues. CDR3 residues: CASSLLGGGTQYEQFF. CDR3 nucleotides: TGTGCCAGCAGTTTATTGGGGGGGGGCACTCAGTATGAGCAGTTCTTC.